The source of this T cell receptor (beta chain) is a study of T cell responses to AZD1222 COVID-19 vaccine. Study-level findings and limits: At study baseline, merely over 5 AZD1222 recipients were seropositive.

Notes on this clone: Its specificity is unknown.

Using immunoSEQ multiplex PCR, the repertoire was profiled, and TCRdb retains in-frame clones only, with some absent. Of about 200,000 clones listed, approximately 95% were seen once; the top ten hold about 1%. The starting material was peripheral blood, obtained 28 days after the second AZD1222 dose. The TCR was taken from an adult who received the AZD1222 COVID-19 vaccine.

This CDR3 is CASQTSASNQPQHF. CDR3 coding DNA: TGTGCCAGCCAGACCTCGGCGAGCAATCAGCCCCAGCATTTT. V usage is TRBV18 and J usage is TRBJ1-5; D unclear. This CDR3 contains 14 residues. Deletions cut 8 bases from V and 1 base from J, with 12 bases between. Germline CDR1 is KGHSH and CDR2 is LQKENI.